The clone carrying this T cell receptor (beta chain) occurred once. These data originate in a study of blood T cell repertoires in COVID-19. Across the whole study: Sources were T cells, B-cell-depleted T cells, or PBMCs; the material itself was cDNA or gDNA.

Trimming pared 1 base from V and 5 bases from J, leaving 12 bases between. The CDR3 extends over 14 amino acids. Looked up from germline, CDR1 is SGDLS and CDR2 is YYNGEE. Some clones are missing from TCRdb's copy, which holds only in-frame ones; the method was immunoSEQ multiplex PCR. This table holds 390,000 or so clones, 70% to 90% found once. Sequencing input: peripheral blood. The receptor was derived from a woman in her thirties with COVID-19, enrolled during active disease. The chain couples TRBV9 to TRBJ1-1; D gene uncertain. Here the CDR3 reads CASSVRGMGTEAFF. CDR3 coding DNA: TGTGCCAGCAGCGTAAGAGGGATGGGTACTGAAGCTTTCTTT.